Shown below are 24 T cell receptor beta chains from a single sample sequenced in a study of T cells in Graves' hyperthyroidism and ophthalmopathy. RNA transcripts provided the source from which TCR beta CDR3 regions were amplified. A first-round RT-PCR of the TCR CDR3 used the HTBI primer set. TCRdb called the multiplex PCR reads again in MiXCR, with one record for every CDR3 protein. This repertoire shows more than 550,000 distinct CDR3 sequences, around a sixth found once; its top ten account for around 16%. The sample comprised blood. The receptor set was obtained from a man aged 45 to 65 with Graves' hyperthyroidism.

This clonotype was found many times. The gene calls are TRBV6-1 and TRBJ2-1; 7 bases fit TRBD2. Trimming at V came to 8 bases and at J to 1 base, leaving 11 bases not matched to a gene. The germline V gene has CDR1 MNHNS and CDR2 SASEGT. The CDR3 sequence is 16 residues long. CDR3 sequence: CASRLGLDGSYNEQFF. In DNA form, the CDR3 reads TGTGCCAGCCGCCTAGGACTAGACGGATCCTACAATGAGCAGTTCTTC.

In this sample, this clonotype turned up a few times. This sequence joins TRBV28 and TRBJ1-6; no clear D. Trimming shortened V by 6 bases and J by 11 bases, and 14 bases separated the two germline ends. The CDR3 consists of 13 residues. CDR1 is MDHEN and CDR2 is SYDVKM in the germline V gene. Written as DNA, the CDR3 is TGTGCCAGCAGCCCACCCTCCTGGGCACCCCTCCACTTT. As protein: CASSPPSWAPLHF.

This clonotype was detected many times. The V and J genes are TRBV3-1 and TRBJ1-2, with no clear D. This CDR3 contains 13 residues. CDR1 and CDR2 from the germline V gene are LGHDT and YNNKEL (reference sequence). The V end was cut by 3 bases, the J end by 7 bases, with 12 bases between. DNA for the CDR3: TGTGCCAGCAGCCAGCGGGTGGCCTCTGGCTACACCTTC. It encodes CASSQRVASGYTF.

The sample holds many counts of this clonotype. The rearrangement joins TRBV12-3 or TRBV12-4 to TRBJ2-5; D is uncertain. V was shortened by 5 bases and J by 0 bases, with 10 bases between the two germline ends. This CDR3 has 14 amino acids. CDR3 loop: CASSKSANQETQYF. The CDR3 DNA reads TGTGCCAGCAGTAAAAGCGCCAACCAAGAGACCCAGTACTTC.

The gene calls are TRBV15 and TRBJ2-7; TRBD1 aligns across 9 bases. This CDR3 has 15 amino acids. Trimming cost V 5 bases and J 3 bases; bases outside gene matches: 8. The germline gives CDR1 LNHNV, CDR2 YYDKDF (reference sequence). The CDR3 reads CATSAAGTGYYEQYF. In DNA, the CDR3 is TGTGCCACCAGCGCCGCCGGGACAGGGTACTACGAGCAGTACTTC.

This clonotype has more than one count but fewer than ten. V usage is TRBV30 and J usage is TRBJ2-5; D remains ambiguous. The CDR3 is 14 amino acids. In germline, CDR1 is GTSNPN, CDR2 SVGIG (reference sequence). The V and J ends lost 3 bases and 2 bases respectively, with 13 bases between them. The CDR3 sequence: CAWSANNGQETQYF. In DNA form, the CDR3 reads TGTGCCTGGAGCGCCAATAACGGACAAGAGACCCAGTACTTC. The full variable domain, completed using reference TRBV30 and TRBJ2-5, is SQTIHQWPATLVQPVGSPLSLECTVEGTSNPNLYWYRQAAGRGLQLLFYSVGIGQISSEVPQNLSASRPQDRQFILSSKKLLLSDSGFYLCAWSANNGQETQYFGPGTRLLVL.

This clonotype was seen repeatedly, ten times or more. The chain's CDR3 is CASSEASVNTEAFF. The CDR3 bases are TGTGCCAGCAGTGAAGCATCAGTGAACACTGAAGCTTTCTTT. The rearrangement joins TRBV6-1 to TRBJ1-1, with D uncertain. The V and J ends lost 0 bases and 0 bases respectively, with 5 bases between them. Germline V lookup: CDR1 MNHNS, CDR2 SASEGT. The CDR3 loop spans 14 amino acids.

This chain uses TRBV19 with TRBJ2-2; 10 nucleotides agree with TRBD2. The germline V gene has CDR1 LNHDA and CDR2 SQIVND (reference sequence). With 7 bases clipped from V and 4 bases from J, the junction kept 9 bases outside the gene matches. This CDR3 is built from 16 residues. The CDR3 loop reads CASKTAGGLLTGELFF. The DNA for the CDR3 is TGTGCCAGTAAGACAGCGGGAGGGCTCCTCACCGGGGAGCTGTTTTTT.

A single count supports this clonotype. CDR3 bases: TGTGCCAGCAGCCCCCGGACAGGGGGCTTGTCCTACGAGCAGTACTTC. It yields the protein CASSPRTGGLSYEQYF. The genes are TRBV3-1 and TRBJ2-7; the match to TRBD1 covers 11 bases. V trimming: 4 bases; J trimming: 1 base; junction bases outside the gene matches: 6. From germline, CDR1 is LGHDT and CDR2 YNNKEL (reference sequence). The CDR3 extends over 16 amino acids.

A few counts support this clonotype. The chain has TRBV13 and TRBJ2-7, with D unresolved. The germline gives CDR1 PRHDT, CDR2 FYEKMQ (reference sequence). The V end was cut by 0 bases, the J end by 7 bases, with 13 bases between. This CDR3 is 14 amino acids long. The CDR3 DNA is TGTGCCAGCAGCTTAGGGCCTGGGTACCGGGAGCAGTACTTC. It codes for CASSLGPGYREQYF.

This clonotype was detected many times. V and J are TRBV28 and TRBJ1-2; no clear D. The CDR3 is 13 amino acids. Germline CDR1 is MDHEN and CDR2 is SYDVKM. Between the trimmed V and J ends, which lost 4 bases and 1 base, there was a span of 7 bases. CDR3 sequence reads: CASSSHSNYGYTF. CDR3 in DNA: TGTGCCAGCAGTTCTCACAGTAACTATGGCTACACCTTC.

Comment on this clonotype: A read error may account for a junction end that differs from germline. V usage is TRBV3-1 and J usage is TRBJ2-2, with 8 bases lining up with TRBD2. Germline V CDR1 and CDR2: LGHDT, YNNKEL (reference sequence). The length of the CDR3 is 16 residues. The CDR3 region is CASSQDAGGNTEELFF. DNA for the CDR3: TGTGCCAGCAGCCAAGATGCGGGGGGAAACACCGAGGAGCTGTTTTTT. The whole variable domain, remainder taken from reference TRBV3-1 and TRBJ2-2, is DTAVSQTPKYLVTQMGNDKSIKCEQNLGHDTMYWYKQDSKKFLKIMFSYNNKELIINETVPNRFSPKSPDKAHLNLHINSLELGDSAVYFCASSQDAGGNTEELFFGEGSRLTVL.

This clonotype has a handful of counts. The CDR3 DNA follows: TGTGCCAGCAGTTTATTTTGGGGCTGGGGCAATCAGCCCCAGCATTTT. Translating it yields CASSLFWGWGNQPQHF. The rearrangement joins TRBV28 to TRBJ1-5; TRBD1 is a possible D gene (5 bases). Germline V gives CDR1 MDHEN, CDR2 SYDVKM. The V end lost 1 base, the J end lost 2 bases, and 12 bases lay between the germline ends. The CDR3 contains 16 residues.

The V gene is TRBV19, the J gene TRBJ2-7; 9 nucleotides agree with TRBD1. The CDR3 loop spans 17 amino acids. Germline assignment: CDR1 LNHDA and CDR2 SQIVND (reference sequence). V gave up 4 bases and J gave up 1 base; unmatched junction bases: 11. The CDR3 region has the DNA TGTGCCAGTAGTACGCTCCTGGGACAGGGCGGGTCCTACGAGCAGTACTTC. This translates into CASSTLLGQGGSYEQYF. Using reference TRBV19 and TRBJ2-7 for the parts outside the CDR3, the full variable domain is DGGITQSPKYLFRKEGQNVTLSCEQNLNHDAMYWYRQDPGQGLRLIYYSQIVNDFQKGDIAEGYSVSREKKESFPLTVTSAQKNPTAFYLCASSTLLGQGGSYEQYFGPGTRLTVT.

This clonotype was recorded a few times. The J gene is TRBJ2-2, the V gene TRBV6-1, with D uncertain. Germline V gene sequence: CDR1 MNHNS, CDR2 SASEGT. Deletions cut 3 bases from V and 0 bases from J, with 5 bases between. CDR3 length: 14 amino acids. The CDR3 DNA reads TGTGCCAGCAGTGACTGGCCGAACACCGGGGAGCTGTTTTTT. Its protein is CASSDWPNTGELFF.

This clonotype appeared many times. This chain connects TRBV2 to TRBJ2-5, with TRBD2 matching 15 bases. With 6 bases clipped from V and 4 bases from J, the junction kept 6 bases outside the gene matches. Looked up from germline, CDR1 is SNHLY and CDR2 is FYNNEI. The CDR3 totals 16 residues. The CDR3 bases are TGTGCCAGCAGAGACTGGACTAGCGGGAGGGCAGAGACCCAGTACTTC. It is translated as CASRDWTSGRAETQYF. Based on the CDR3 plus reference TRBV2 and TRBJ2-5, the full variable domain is EPEVTQTPSHQVTQMGQEVILRCVPISNHLYFYWYRQILGQKVEFLVSFYNNEISEKSEIFDDQFSVERPDGSNFTLKIRSTKLEDSAMYFCASRDWTSGRAETQYFGPGTRLLVL.

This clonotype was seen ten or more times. The CDR3 bases are TGTGCCAGCAGCTCAGGACTAGTAGGGTACCAAGAGACCCAGTACTTC. Translated: CASSSGLVGYQETQYF. The gene calls are TRBV7-2 and TRBJ2-5; 7 nucleotides agree with TRBD2. V was pared by 4 bases and J by 0 bases, with 8 bases of the junction left unmatched. The CDR3 covers 16 residues. Germline V gene lookup returns CDR1 SGHTA and CDR2 FQGNSA.

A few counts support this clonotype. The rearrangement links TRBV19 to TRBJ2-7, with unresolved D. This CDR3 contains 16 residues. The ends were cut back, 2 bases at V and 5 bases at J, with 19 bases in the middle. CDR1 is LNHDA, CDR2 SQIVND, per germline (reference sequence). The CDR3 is CASSISFGGPYHEQYF. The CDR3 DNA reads TGTGCCAGTAGTATATCCTTCGGCGGCCCCTATCACGAGCAGTACTTC.

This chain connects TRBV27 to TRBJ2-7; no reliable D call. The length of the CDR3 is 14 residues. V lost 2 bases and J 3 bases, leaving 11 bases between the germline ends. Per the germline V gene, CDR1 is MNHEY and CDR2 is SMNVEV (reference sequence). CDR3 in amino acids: CASSLSGLYYEQYF. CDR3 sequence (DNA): TGTGCCAGCAGTTTAAGTGGGCTGTACTACGAGCAGTACTTC.

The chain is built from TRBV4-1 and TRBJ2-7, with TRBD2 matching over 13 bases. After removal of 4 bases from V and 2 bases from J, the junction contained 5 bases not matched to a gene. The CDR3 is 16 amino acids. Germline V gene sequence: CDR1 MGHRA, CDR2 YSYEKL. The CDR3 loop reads CASSRILAGGPYEQYF. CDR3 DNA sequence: TGCGCCAGCAGCCGAATACTAGCGGGAGGGCCCTACGAGCAGTACTTC.

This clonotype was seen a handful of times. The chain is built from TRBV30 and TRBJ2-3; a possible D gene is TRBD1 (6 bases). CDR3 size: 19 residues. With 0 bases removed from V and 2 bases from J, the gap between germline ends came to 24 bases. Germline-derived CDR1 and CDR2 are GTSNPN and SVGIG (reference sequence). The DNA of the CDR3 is TGTGCCTGGAGTGTAGACTCCTATACTCAGGGGAACTACACAGATACGCAGTATTTT. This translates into CAWSVDSYTQGNYTDTQYF.

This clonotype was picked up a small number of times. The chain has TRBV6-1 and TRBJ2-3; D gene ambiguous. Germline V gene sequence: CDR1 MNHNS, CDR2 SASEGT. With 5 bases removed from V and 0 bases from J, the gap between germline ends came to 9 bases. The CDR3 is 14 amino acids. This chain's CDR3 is CASSPKDSTDTQYF. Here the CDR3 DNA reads TGTGCCAGCAGTCCGAAGGACAGCACAGATACGCAGTATTTT.

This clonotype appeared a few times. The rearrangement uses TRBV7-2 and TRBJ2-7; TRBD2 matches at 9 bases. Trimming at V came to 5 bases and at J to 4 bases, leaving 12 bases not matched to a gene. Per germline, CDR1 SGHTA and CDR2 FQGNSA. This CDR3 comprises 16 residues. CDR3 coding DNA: TGTGCCAGCAGCCTCATAGCGGGAGTTTCCTGGTACGAGCAGTACTTC. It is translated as CASSLIAGVSWYEQYF.

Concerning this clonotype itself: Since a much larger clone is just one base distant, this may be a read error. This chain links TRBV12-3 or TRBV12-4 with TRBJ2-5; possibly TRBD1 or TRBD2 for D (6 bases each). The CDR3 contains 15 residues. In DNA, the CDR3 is TGTACCAGCAGTTTGTGGGGGGCAGGAAAGGAGACCCAGTACTTC. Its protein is CTSSLWGAGKETQYF.